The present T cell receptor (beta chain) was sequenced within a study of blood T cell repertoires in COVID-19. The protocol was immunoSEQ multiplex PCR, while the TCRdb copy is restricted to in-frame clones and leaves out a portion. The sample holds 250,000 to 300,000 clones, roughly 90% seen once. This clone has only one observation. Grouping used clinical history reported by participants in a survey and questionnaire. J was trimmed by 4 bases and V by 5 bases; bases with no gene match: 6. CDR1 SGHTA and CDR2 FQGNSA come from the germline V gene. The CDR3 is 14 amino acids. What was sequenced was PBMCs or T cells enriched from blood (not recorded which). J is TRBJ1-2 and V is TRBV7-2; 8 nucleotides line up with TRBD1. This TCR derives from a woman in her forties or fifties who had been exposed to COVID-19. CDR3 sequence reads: CASSHSQGVYGYTF. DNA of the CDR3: TGTGCCAGCAGCCATTCACAGGGGGTCTATGGCTACACCTTC.